This TCR beta chain was profiled in a study of blood T cell repertoires in COVID-19. Trimming removed 4 bases from V and 3 bases from J, with 4 bases in between. In germline, CDR1 is SGHTA, CDR2 FQGTGA. This CDR3 has 12 amino acids. Measured with immunoSEQ multiplex PCR; TCRdb has only the in-frame clones, and not every one. The profile shows some 150,000 clones, roughly 80% of them singletons. The chain employs TRBV7-3 and TRBJ2-1; D is unresolved. The TCR was taken from a man aged 45 to 65 with active or convalescent COVID-19. The sequencing sample was made of peripheral blood. CDR3 sequence reads: CASSYSYNEQFF. The CDR3 DNA reads as TGTGCCAGCAGCTACAGCTACAATGAGCAGTTCTTC.